This section outlines one TCR beta chain sequence together with its context. The antigen it recognizes is unknown. The sample holds no much larger clone one base away, and base qualities are not on file. The data are from a study of regulatory T cells in long-lasting Graves disease (dated by TCRdb to about 2021). For context, the study as a whole: Patients with newly diagnosed Graves' disease had been on antithyroid drugs for under 3 months. Patients with persistent Graves' disease were compared with patients with newly diagnosed Graves' disease using TCR sequencing and RNA sequencing of peripheral blood. The study was conducted in China and was registered as a clinical trial. A total of approximately 35 samples were covered by TCR sequencing, comprising around 13 persistent and around 20 newly diagnosed Graves' disease patients.

What the time point label conveys for this sample: newly diagnosed GD, antithyroid drugs for less than 3 months. RNA was extracted from PBMCs in TRIzol for both TCR sequencing and RNA sequencing. The diagnosis of Graves' disease followed American Thyroid Association guidelines. Recruitment of patients was carried out at an endocrinology department in Xi'an, China. Each patient gave about 8.1 milliliters of peripheral blood, collected in an EDTA anticoagulant tube. PBMCs were isolated by Ficoll Paque Plus density gradient separation without further T cell sorting. An Agilent 2100 Bioanalyzer and agarose gel were used to check RNA quality, and a NanoDrop 2000 was used to measure RNA concentration. What the research found in general, with its limitations: The small sample size was acknowledged by the authors as a limitation that may reduce accuracy. Persistent patients shared more public clonotypes among themselves (around 2,800) than newly diagnosed patients did (about 970). Sequencing and analysis were restricted to the TCR beta chain. TRBV28, TRBJ1-2 and TRBJ2-5 were preferentially used in persistent disease, while TRBV20-1 and TRBJ2-1 were favored in newly diagnosed disease. Because the primary lesion, thyroid tissue, could not be accessed, the study looked at peripheral blood alone. Compared with newly diagnosed patients, patients with persistent Graves' disease had lower TCR Shannon entropy and fewer highly expanded clones, which suggests clonal expansion.

The CDR3 goes from the cysteine to the phenylalanine over 15 residues. Only the CDR3 portion is preserved as DNA: 45 bases, with reading frame beginning at the first base. Per the germline V gene (reference sequence), LGHDT is the CDR1 and YNNKEL is the CDR2. V is pared back by 0 bases and J by 6 bases, with 14 bases lying between the germline termini. Libraries were constructed by multiplex PCR. Sequenced using an Illumina HiSeq 4000. To build TCR beta libraries, CDR3 regions were amplified by Arm-PCR using iRepertoire HTBI primers. Before sequencing, the PCR products underwent gel purification. Turning to the authors' computational methods: A total of 62 TRBV and 14 TRBJ segments were identified across samples and were used for gene usage analysis of CDR3 amino acid clonotypes. COPE and FqMerger were used to merge the filtered high-quality paired reads into contigs. Contigs were aligned with BLAST to IMGT TRBV, TRBD and TRBJ reference genes, and CDR3 was defined per IMGT. Any clonotype with a frequency above 0.1% was counted as a highly expanded clone. Shannon entropy was used to measure repertoire diversity, and the Gini coefficient was used to measure V-J evenness. A clonotype found in more than one individual was treated as public. The public reads were quality trimmed at Q25 with fastp and then assembled into clones with MiXCR by TCRdb, keeping productive beta chains. Every distinct CDR3 protein forms one entry, paired with its most common genes and DNA. Here the V and J calls rest on TCRdb's processing, not on the authors' analysis. This sample gives roughly 510,000 distinct CDR3 sequences in total; 16% of them show up just once. The ten largest clonotypes hold about 12% of the sample.

These data are also associated with another study on T cells in Graves' hyperthyroidism and ophthalmopathy. The other study reports the following: Graves' hyperthyroidism was defined as stable when no progression to ophthalmopathy occurred over 18 months of follow-up. Hyperthyroidism patients were aged 18 to 65 years and newly diagnosed, with disease duration of less than 2 months. The study excluded patients with uncontrolled infections, other autoimmune diseases, pregnancy or lactation. Clinical symptoms, serum thyroxine and TRAb, thyroid ultrasound, and orbital computed tomography formed the basis for the diagnoses. A first-round RT-PCR of the TCR CDR3 used the HTBI primer set with the Qiagen OneStep RT-PCR kit. Most expanded thyroid clonotypes (frequency above 0.001) were also detected in blood, suggesting blood repertoires may reflect thyroid immune responses. In cross-validation, a model built on a 13 V-J signature told ophthalmopathy apart from stable hyperthyroidism with over 85% sensitivity and approximately 81% specificity, and in testing the same model reached 80%/75%. In validation, the model predicted progression to ophthalmopathy with 65% to 71% sensitivity and over 72% specificity, a median of around six months before onset. A discovery cohort of about a hundred patients, 43 with Graves' ophthalmopathy and about 58 with stable Graves' hyperthyroidism, was used to find distinguishing TCR V-J signatures. Whether ophthalmopathy could be predicted prospectively was tested in an independent validation cohort made up of roughly 19 hyperthyroidism patients plus 17 patients who later progressed to ophthalmopathy. The roughly 100 discovery patients were divided at random into training and test sets in a 7:3 ratio. Thyroid tissue and blood T-cell repertoires from six or seven Graves' hyperthyroidism patients were also compared in the study. Following sampling, methimazole starting at 30 mg daily was given to hyperthyroidism patients, and high-dose intravenous methylprednisolone was given to ophthalmopathy patients. Libraries were constructed in a second round of multiplex PCR, after which size selection and purification were performed. The libraries were sequenced on an Illumina HiSeq2000 using paired-end 100 bp reads. SOAPnuke was used to process the raw data, removing reads that contained adapters or uncalled bases, had a mean Phred below 15, or lacked an exact match to the constant primer or identifier. High-quality paired reads were merged using COPE v1.2.5, and each unique nucleotide sequence was defined as a clonotype. MiTCR v1.1 was used to align clonotypes to the IMGT TRBV, TRBD and TRBJ reference segments. Analysis was restricted to V-J combinations with a frequency above 0.0001, which covered roughly 99% of repertoires. The TCS score was defined as F50 (clonal expansion) divided by E x V (chaos), with BLOSUM62-based TCRdist calculated between CDR3 peptides within each V-J. Welch's t-statistics and random forest reduced 450 to 600 V-J features to about 13, which were used in a naive Bayes classifier (R e1071). Sample size was not statistically predetermined, and investigators were not blinded to group allocation. The paper reports TCR Vbeta CDR3 sequencing of fewer than 150 peripheral blood samples: 43 ophthalmopathy, some 80 hyperthyroidism and 17 progressor patients.

The clonotype originates from a man between 18 and 35 years old with Graves disease. Donor details come from another sample of the same person, matched by shared clones. The sample was peripheral blood mononuclear cells (PBMCs), taken at new diagnosis, from a patient treated with antithyroid drugs. This chain joins TRBV3-1 to TRBJ1-2; the D gene is perhaps TRBD1, from 6 matching bases. The DNA reads TGTGCCAGCAGCCAAGATCCAGGGGCCATGAATGGCTACACCTTC. It specifies CASSQDPGAMNGYTF.